Sequencing of this TCR beta chain was carried out in a study of ipilimumab plus nivolumab after autologous stem cell transplantation. This clone was seen a few times. What it binds is unknown. Points from the study as a whole: Per the authors, repertoire, Treg and microbiota data justify further study.

The germline V gene has CDR1 KGHSH and CDR2 LQKENI. V was clipped by 3 bases and J by 1 base; unmatched bases: 2. The CDR3 spans 14 residues. TCRdb's table, derived via immunoSEQ multiplex PCR, lists solely in-frame clones and lacks some. The sample records roughly 20,000 clones, around 80% being singletons. The TCR originated in a male donor with diffuse large B-cell lymphoma. V gene TRBV18 combines with J gene TRBJ2-7, with TRBD1 identical over 8 bases. Source: PBMCs, taken in a trial of ipilimumab plus nivolumab as post-transplant consolidation. CDR3 sequence reads: CASSPDRASYEQYF. CDR3 coding DNA: TGTGCCAGCTCACCGGACAGGGCATCCTACGAGCAGTACTTC.